Presented here are 10 T cell receptor beta chains from one specimen sequenced in a study of cytomegalovirus exposure and HLA in healthy donors. The study ran its PCR with 60 Vbeta and 13 Jbeta primers. Sequenced by immunoSEQ multiplex PCR; TCRdb stores in-frame clones only, minus some. The sample yields roughly 160,000 clones, over 75% seen once. Sequencing was performed on PBMCs. The receptors here all came from a man between 18 and 29 years old in good health and CMV-seropositive.

The chain has TRBV7-2 and TRBJ1-1; D perhaps matches TRBD1 (5 bases). The CDR3 loop spans 14 amino acids. The ends were cut back, 0 bases at V and 4 bases at J, with 9 bases in the middle. Germline assignment: CDR1 SGHTA and CDR2 FQGNSA. DNA for the CDR3: TGTGCCAGCAGCTTAGCGGTGACAGCCACTGAAGCTTTCTTT. Translation: CASSLAVTATEAFF.

V usage is TRBV7-9 and J usage is TRBJ2-5; D is perhaps TRBD1 (6 bases). CDR1 is SEHNR and CDR2 is FQNEAQ in the germline V gene (reference sequence). Trimming pared 6 bases from V and 4 bases from J, leaving 12 bases between. This CDR3 is 13 amino acids long. In nucleotides, the CDR3 is TGTGCCAGCAGGGACGGACAGAGAGAGACCCAGTACTTC. Translation: CASRDGQRETQYF. The whole variable domain, remainder taken from reference TRBV7-9 and TRBJ2-5, is DTGVSQNPRHKITKRGQNVTFRCDPISEHNRLYWYRQTLGQGPEFLTYFQNEAQLEKSRLLSDRFSAERPKGSFSTLEIQRTEQGDSAMYLCASRDGQRETQYFGPGTRLLVL.

The chain is built from TRBV6-1 and TRBJ1-6, with D possibly being TRBD1 (5 bases). Trimming shortened V by 0 bases and J by 5 bases, and 11 bases separated the two germline ends. CDR1 and CDR2 from the germline V gene are MNHNS and SASEGT. CDR3 length: 16 amino acids. This CDR3 is CASSEARGVDNSPLHF. The CDR3 coding sequence is TGTGCCAGCAGTGAAGCTCGGGGGGTAGATAATTCACCCCTCCACTTT.

The genes are TRBV6-4 and TRBJ2-2, with TRBD2 matching over 7 bases. The ends lost 4 bases at V and 4 bases at J; junction bases unmatched: 12. Germline assignment: CDR1 MRHNA and CDR2 SNTAGT. The CDR3 sequence is 17 residues long. The CDR3: CASSASVGGGFTGELFF. DNA for the CDR3: TGTGCCAGCAGTGCATCAGTCGGCGGGGGTTTCACCGGGGAGCTGTTTTTT.

V is TRBV4-1 and J is TRBJ1-2; 7 bases are a match to TRBD1. This CDR3 has 15 residues. The germline gives CDR1 MGHRA, CDR2 YSYEKL. V was pared by 2 bases and J by 3 bases, with 6 bases of the junction left unmatched. The CDR3 reads CASSQPGTAHYGYTF. The CDR3 DNA reads as TGCGCCAGCAGCCAACCCGGGACAGCCCACTATGGCTACACCTTC.

J is TRBJ2-1 and V is TRBV19; D not certain. Germline lookup yields CDR1 LNHDA and CDR2 SQIVND (reference sequence). The CDR3 totals 13 residues. The V end was cut by 7 bases, the J end by 4 bases, with 11 bases between. The CDR3 sequence: CASTDTEYNEQFF. The CDR3 nucleotides read TGTGCCAGTACCGACACTGAATACAATGAGCAGTTCTTC.

The rearrangement uses TRBV5-1 and TRBJ2-7; 8 bases agree with TRBD2. The trim removed 4 bases at V and 7 bases at J, leaving 19 bases unmatched. Looked up from germline, CDR1 is SGHRS and CDR2 is YFSETQ. This CDR3 region has 17 residues. This CDR3 is CASSRPTGGGHPTEQYF. The CDR3 region has the DNA TGCGCCAGCAGCCGTCCCACGGGGGGGGGTCATCCTACGGAGCAGTACTTC.

V usage is TRBV16 and J usage is TRBJ1-1; possibly TRBD1 for D (5 bases). The CDR3 length is 14 residues. CDR1 and CDR2 (germline): KGHSY, FQNENV. Trimming took 7 bases from V and 1 from J, leaving 13 bases between them. In nucleotides, the CDR3 is TGTGCCAGCACCCCTATCGGGGGGAACACTGAAGCTTTCTTT. The encoded protein is CASTPIGGNTEAFF.

CDR3 nucleotides: TGTGCCAGCAGCCCTACAGGGGGCGCGTCATACGAGCAGTACTTC. Protein: CASSPTGGASYEQYF. The gene calls are TRBV7-8 and TRBJ2-7; TRBD1 agrees at 9 bases. CDR1 is SGHVS, CDR2 FQNEAQ, per germline. CDR3 length: 15 amino acids. Trimming took 5 bases from V and 4 from J; bases not matched to a gene: 9.

This clone came up a few times. This chain links TRBV18 with TRBJ2-7; 7 nucleotides align to TRBD1. After removal of 6 bases from V and 2 bases from J, the junction contained 10 bases not matched to a gene. Germline V gene lookup returns CDR1 KGHSH and CDR2 LQKENI. The CDR3 length is 15 residues. The CDR3 loop is CASSLTGTEAYEQYF. The CDR3 DNA reads TGTGCCAGCTCGCTAACCGGGACAGAAGCCTACGAGCAGTACTTC.